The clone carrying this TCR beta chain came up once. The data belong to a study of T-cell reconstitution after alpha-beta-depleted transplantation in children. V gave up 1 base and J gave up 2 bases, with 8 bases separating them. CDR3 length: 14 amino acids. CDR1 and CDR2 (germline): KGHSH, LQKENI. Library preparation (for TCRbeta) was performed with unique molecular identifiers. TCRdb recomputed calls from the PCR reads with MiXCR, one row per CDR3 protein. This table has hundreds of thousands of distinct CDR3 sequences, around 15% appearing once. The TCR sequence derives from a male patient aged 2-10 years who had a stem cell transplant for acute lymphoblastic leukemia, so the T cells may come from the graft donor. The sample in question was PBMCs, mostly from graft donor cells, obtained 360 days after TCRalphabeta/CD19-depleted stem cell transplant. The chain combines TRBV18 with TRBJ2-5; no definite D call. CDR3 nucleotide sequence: TGTGCCAGCTCACCACGGACGCATCAAGAGACCCAGTACTTC. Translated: CASSPRTHQETQYF.